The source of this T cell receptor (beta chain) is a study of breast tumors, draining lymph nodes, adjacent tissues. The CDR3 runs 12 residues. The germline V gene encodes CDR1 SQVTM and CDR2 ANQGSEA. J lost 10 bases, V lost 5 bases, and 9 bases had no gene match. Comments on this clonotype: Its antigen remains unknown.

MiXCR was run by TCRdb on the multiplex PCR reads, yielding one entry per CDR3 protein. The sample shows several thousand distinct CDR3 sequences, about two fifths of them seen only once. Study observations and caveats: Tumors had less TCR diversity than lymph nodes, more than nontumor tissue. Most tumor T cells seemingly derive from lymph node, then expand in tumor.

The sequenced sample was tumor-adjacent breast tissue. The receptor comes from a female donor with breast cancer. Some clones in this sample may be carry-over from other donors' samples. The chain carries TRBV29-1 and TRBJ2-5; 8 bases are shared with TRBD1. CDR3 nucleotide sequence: TGCAGCGTTCGGCAGGGGGCTAGGGACCAGTACTTC. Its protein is CSVRQGARDQYF.